Included here is one T cell receptor beta chain sequence, with context. Antigen unknown. Coverage ceases 3 residues before the CDR3 finishes, and the germline J gene fills in the end. Germline V gene data show CDR1 as SNHLY and CDR2 as FYNNEI. Trimming removed 6 bases from V and 4 bases from J, with 13 bases in between. CDR3 length equals 14 residues. The data belong to a study of Tregs in tolerant kidney transplant recipients. Study summary: Mixed chimerism was transient after nonmyeloablative marrow transplants from related graft donors.

Study conclusions and caveats: Nucleotide sequences could not be compared across some patients' samples due to primer changes.

Only in-frame clones appear in the TCRdb table, and some are missing; sequencing was by immunoSEQ multiplex PCR. The table for this sample gives roughly 48,000 clones. This TCR was recovered from a human donor who received a combined kidney and bone marrow transplant. Sequencing used CD4+ T cells from blood, obtained before the transplant. This chain connects TRBV2 to TRBJ1-5; D might be TRBD1 (5 bases). The CDR3 sequence: CASSQRSGNQPQHF. The covered CDR3 bases are TGTGCCAGCAGCCAACGCTCAGGGAATCAGCCC.